This T cell receptor (beta chain) is drawn from a study of T-cell reconstitution after alpha-beta-depleted transplantation in children. This clonotype was observed at least ten times. Researchers prepared the TCRbeta library using unique molecular identifiers, the study reports. TCRdb passed the PCR reads through MiXCR, listing each CDR3 protein once. The sample carries approximately 210,000 distinct CDR3 sequences, just over 14% recorded once. After removal of 3 bases from V and 1 base from J, the junction contained 5 bases not matched to a gene. The CDR3 has 15 residues. CDR1 and CDR2 (germline): MNHEY, SVGAGI.

This clonotype originated in a human donor who donated a stem cell graft to a child with acute lymphoblastic leukemia. Sequenced material: PBMCs from the stem cell graft donor, taken from the stem cell graft. V is TRBV6-5 and J is TRBJ2-7; 8 bases are a match to TRBD1. In DNA form, the CDR3 reads TGTGCCAGCAGTTATGGCGGGACAGGTTCCTACGAGCAGTACTTC. Protein: CASSYGGTGSYEQYF.